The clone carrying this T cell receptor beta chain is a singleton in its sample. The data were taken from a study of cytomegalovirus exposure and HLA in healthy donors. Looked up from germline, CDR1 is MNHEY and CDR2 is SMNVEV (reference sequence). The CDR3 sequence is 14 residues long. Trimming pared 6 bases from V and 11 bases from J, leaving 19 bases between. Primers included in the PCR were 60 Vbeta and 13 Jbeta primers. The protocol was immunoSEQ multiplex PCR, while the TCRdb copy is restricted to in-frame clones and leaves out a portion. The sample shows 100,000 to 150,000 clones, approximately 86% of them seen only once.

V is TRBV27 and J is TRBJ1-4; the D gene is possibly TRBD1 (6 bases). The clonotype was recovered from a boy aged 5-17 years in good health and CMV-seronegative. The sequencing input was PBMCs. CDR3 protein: CASSLQGQLEKLFF. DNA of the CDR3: TGTGCCAGCAGCCTACAGGGTCAGCTGGAGAAACTGTTTTTT. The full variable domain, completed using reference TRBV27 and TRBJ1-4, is EAQVTQNPRYLITVTGKKLTVTCSQNMNHEYMSWYRQDPGLGLRQIYYSMNVEVTDKGDVPEGYKVSRKEKRNFPLILESPSPNQTSLYFCASSLQGQLEKLFFGSGTQLSVL.